This paragraph covers one T cell receptor beta chain sequence. Its antigen is not known. Sequencing was performed with immunoSEQ multiplex PCR; in TCRdb, only in-frame clones are kept and a portion is missing. The sample contains about 64,000 clones, approximately 80% of which appear only once. This entry belongs to a study of T cells in localized non-small cell lung cancer. Study-level points and caveats: Longer overall survival was associated with a higher density of T cells in the blood.

The CDR3 length is 15 residues. Germline values: CDR1 KGHSH, CDR2 LQKENI. The J segment lost 6 bases and the V segment lost 3 bases, leaving 5 bases of the junction unmatched. The sequence was obtained from a man aged 40-75 years with stage II lung adenocarcinoma. V usage is TRBV18 and J usage is TRBJ2-1; 10 bases are a match to TRBD2. Sequencing used PBMCs, obtained before any cancer treatment. CDR3 in amino acids: CASSPLAGVSNEQFF. CDR3 DNA: TGTGCCAGCTCACCCCTAGCGGGAGTAAGCAATGAGCAGTTCTTC.